The next 25 T cell receptor beta chains were all read from a single sample in a study of cytomegalovirus exposure and HLA in healthy donors. Both 60 Vbeta primers and 13 Jbeta primers went into the PCR. The protocol was immunoSEQ multiplex PCR, while the TCRdb copy is restricted to in-frame clones and leaves out a portion. The table includes 150,000 or so clones, roughly 85% detected once. The sequenced material came from PBMCs. All receptors come from a man in his forties or fifties in good health and CMV-seropositive.

The chain combines TRBV5-4 with TRBJ1-3; maybe TRBD1 (5 bases). CDR1 and CDR2 (germline): SGHNT, YYREEE (reference sequence). This CDR3 contains 14 residues. The germline V and J ends were trimmed by 1 base and 3 bases, with 8 bases remaining between them. CDR3 residues: CASSLPGNGNTIYF. The CDR3 region has the DNA TGTGCCAGCAGCTTGCCAGGGAATGGAAACACCATATATTTT.

The chain is built from TRBV5-6 and TRBJ2-7; 9 bases line up with TRBD2. CDR3 length equals 12 residues. Losses at the gene ends were 4 bases for V and 6 bases for J; bases not matched to a gene: 2. The germline CDR1 and CDR2 sequences are SGHDT and YYEEEE. The CDR3 DNA reads TGTGCCAGCAGCCGGACTAGCGCCGAGCAGTACTTC. Amino acid sequence: CASSRTSAEQYF.

The chain is built from TRBV18 and TRBJ2-6; D gene ambiguous. V was shortened by 2 bases and J by 0 bases, with 14 bases between the two germline ends. CDR3 length: 18 residues. Germline lookup yields CDR1 KGHSH and CDR2 LQKENI. CDR3 sequence reads: CASSPANQVSSGANVLTF. The CDR3 coding sequence is TGTGCCAGCTCACCAGCTAACCAGGTCAGCTCTGGGGCCAACGTCCTGACTTTC.

This clone has a handful of counts. V usage is TRBV5-1 and J usage is TRBJ2-1; 11 bases are a match to TRBD2. This CDR3 is built from 17 residues. The V gene's germline CDR1 is SGHRS and CDR2 YFSETQ. The J segment lost 6 bases and the V segment lost 3 bases, leaving 11 bases of the junction unmatched. The CDR3, as DNA: TGCGCCAGCAGCTCAGACGTACTAGCGGGGGCCCTCAATGAGCAGTTCTTC. This gives the protein CASSSDVLAGALNEQFF.

This CDR3 reads CASSPLDGGGSGNTIYF. The CDR3 DNA reads TGTGCCAGCAGCCCCCTCGACGGGGGAGGCTCTGGAAACACCATATATTTT. The rearrangement links TRBV7-6 to TRBJ1-3; TRBD1 is a possible D gene (5 bases). The CDR3 length is 17 residues. Trimming removed 5 bases at V and 0 bases at J, with 17 bases between. CDR1 and CDR2 (germline): SGHVS, FNYEAQ.

This clone was observed once. The junction differs from germline at one of its ends, possibly a read error. The V and J genes are TRBV5-6 and TRBJ1-2; no definite D call. The germline gives CDR1 SGHDT, CDR2 YYEEEE. The CDR3 sequence is 11 residues long. The CDR3: CASSLVYSFEF. The CDR3, as DNA: TGTGCCAGCAGCTTGGTTTACAGTTTCGAATTC.

The chain couples TRBV9 to TRBJ2-1, with D maybe TRBD1 (6 bases). V was cut by 4 bases and J by 4 bases, with 15 bases left in between. The V gene's germline CDR1 is SGDLS and CDR2 YYNGEE. This CDR3 contains 15 residues. The CDR3 is CASSQSGGQYNEQFF. In DNA form, the CDR3 reads TGTGCCAGCAGCCAGAGTGGCGGACAGTACAATGAGCAGTTCTTC.

This clone has just a few counts. V usage is TRBV11-3 and J usage is TRBJ2-1; 8 nucleotides align to TRBD2. Germline loops: CDR1 SGHNT, CDR2 YENEEA. The junction had 6 bases not matched to a gene; V was cut back by 5 bases and J by 0 bases. This CDR3 region has 16 residues. CDR3 nucleotides: TGTGCCAGCAGCACCAATAGCGGGAACTCCTACAATGAGCAGTTCTTC. Translated: CASSTNSGNSYNEQFF.

V and J are TRBV5-1 and TRBJ2-1; TRBD2 agrees at 8 bases. The CDR3 sequence is 16 residues long. Germline V gene sequence: CDR1 SGHRS, CDR2 YFSETQ. V lost 1 base and J lost 2; bases outside the gene matches: 5. CDR3: CASSLPEREPYNEQFF. In DNA, the CDR3 is TGCGCCAGCAGCTTGCCCGAGCGGGAGCCCTACAATGAGCAGTTCTTC.

This chain uses TRBV19 with TRBJ1-2; 7 positions match TRBD1. CDR1 is LNHDA and CDR2 is SQIVND in the germline V gene (reference sequence). The junction had 7 bases not matched to a gene; V was cut back by 6 bases and J by 6 bases. The CDR3 is made up of 13 amino acids. The CDR3 here is CASRDRTGDGYTF. The CDR3, as DNA: TGTGCCAGTAGGGATAGGACAGGCGATGGCTACACCTTC.

The V and J genes are TRBV11-2 and TRBJ2-1; 7 nucleotides line up with TRBD1. J lost 4 bases, V lost 5 bases, and 2 bases had no gene match. The CDR3 sequence is 13 residues long. Germline-derived CDR1 and CDR2 are SGHAT and FQNNGV. CDR3 loop: CASSPDRYNEQFF. The CDR3 DNA sequence: TGTGCCAGCAGCCCGGACAGGTACAATGAGCAGTTCTTC.

The rearrangement joins TRBV28 to TRBJ1-1; 9 bases match TRBD1. Germline assignment: CDR1 MDHEN and CDR2 SYDVKM. V lost 7 bases and J lost 11; bases outside the gene matches: 8. CDR3 length equals 12 residues. Here the CDR3 reads CASTSGTGRAFF. The DNA for the CDR3 is TGTGCCAGCACCTCCGGGACAGGGCGTGCTTTCTTT. The full variable domain, rest sourced from reference TRBV28 and TRBJ1-1, is DVKVTQSSRYLVKRTGEKVFLECVQDMDHENMFWYRQDPGLGLRLIYFSYDVKMKEKGDIPEGYSVSREKKERFSLILESASTNQTSMYLCASTSGTGRAFFGQGTRLTVV.

The chain is built from TRBV28 and TRBJ2-2, with TRBD2 identical over 16 bases. The CDR3 sequence is 19 residues long. V was clipped by 2 bases and J by 0 bases; unmatched bases: 3. CDR1 is MDHEN and CDR2 is SYDVKM in the germline V gene. This chain's CDR3 is CASSLRGLAGGSNTGELFF. CDR3 sequence (DNA): TGTGCCAGCAGTTTACGGGGACTAGCGGGAGGGTCGAACACCGGGGAGCTGTTTTTT.

This sequence joins TRBV5-8 and TRBJ2-3; D not resolved. V lost 3 bases to trimming and J lost 0 bases, with 11 bases between them. This CDR3 has 15 amino acids. The germline CDR1 and CDR2 sequences are SGHTS and YDEGEE. The CDR3 sequence is CASSYLKSSTDTQYF. The CDR3, as DNA: TGTGCCAGCAGCTACCTGAAGAGTAGCACAGATACGCAGTATTTT.

The chain joins TRBV25-1 to TRBJ2-4; D is possibly TRBD2 (5 bases). Per the germline V gene, CDR1 is MGHDK and CDR2 is SYGVNS. V gave up 7 bases and J gave up 3 bases, with 10 bases separating them. The CDR3 spans 13 residues. This chain's CDR3 is CASTGSNKNIQYF. CDR3 sequence (DNA): TGTGCCAGCACGGGGTCAAACAAAAACATTCAGTACTTC.

The chain uses TRBV5-5 and TRBJ2-2, with 8 bases that match TRBD1. The CDR3 is 15 residues long. With V trimmed by 2 bases and J by 7 bases, 7 bases remained unmatched. Germline assignment: CDR1 SGHKS and CDR2 YYEKEE (reference sequence). The CDR3 loop reads CASSLGRGRIGELFF. The CDR3 nucleotides are TGTGCCAGCAGCTTAGGCAGGGGGCGTATCGGGGAGCTGTTTTTT. The whole variable domain, remainder taken from reference TRBV5-5 and TRBJ2-2, is DAGVTQSPTHLIKTRGQQVTLRCSPISGHKSVSWYQQVLGQGPQFIFQYYEKEERGRGNFPDRFSARQFPNYSSELNVNALLLGDSALYLCASSLGRGRIGELFFGEGSRLTVL.

The V and J genes are TRBV11-3 and TRBJ2-2; 13 bases are shared with TRBD2. The CDR3 is 15 residues long. The V gene end was trimmed by 5 bases and the J gene end by 5 bases; junction bases not matched to a gene: 2. Germline values: CDR1 SGHNT, CDR2 YENEEA. The DNA of the CDR3 is TGTGCCAGCAGCCGGACTAGCGGGAGTACCGGGGAGCTGTTTTTT. Residues: CASSRTSGSTGELFF.

The J gene is TRBJ2-1, the V gene TRBV11-3; maybe TRBD2 (5 bases). CDR1 is SGHNT, CDR2 YENEEA, per germline. The CDR3 spans 14 residues. V dropped 5 bases and J dropped 5 bases, with 13 bases sitting between them. CDR3 sequence (DNA): TGTGCCAGCAGCCCACTGGACTCGGACAATGAGCAGTTCTTC. Protein: CASSPLDSDNEQFF.

The chain uses TRBV7-9 and TRBJ2-7; TRBD1 is a possible D gene (5 bases). CDR1 and CDR2 from the germline V gene are SEHNR and FQNEAQ (reference sequence). This CDR3 comprises 13 residues. The ends were cut back, 6 bases at V and 5 bases at J, with 14 bases in the middle. The CDR3 DNA sequence: TGTGCCAGCAGTGGGTCAGGGTTAAACGAGCAGTACTTC. This sequence encodes CASSGSGLNEQYF.

Turning to this clone: An end of the junction differs from the germline gene, which may be a read error. V gene TRBV4-1 combines with J gene TRBJ2-7; 15 nucleotides align to TRBD2. Germline values: CDR1 MGHRA, CDR2 YSYEKL. This CDR3 has 16 amino acids. The CDR3 nucleotides read TGCGCCAGCAGCCTTAACGGACTAGCGGGAGGGTACGAGCGGTACTTC. Translation: CASSLNGLAGGYERYF.

This clone occurred a few times. V usage is TRBV9 and J usage is TRBJ2-3; 14 bases line up with TRBD2. Germline CDR1 reads SGDLS; CDR2 reads YYNGEE. Trimming cost V 4 bases and J 4 bases; bases outside gene matches: 20. The CDR3 sequence is 21 residues long. Here the CDR3 reads CASSHSSFSGTSGRVADTQYF. CDR3 coding DNA: TGTGCCAGCAGCCATTCTTCTTTCTCCGGGACTAGCGGGAGAGTTGCAGATACGCAGTATTTT. Full variable domain (remainder filled in from reference TRBV9 and TRBJ2-3): DSGVTQTPKHLITATGQRVTLRCSPRSGDLSVYWYQQSLDQGLQFLIQYYNGEERAKGNILERFSAQQFPDLHSELNLSSLELGDSALYFCASSHSSFSGTSGRVADTQYFGPGTRLTVL.

V is TRBV28 and J is TRBJ2-7; unclear D gene. The germline CDR1 and CDR2 sequences are MDHEN and SYDVKM. This CDR3 region has 11 residues. V was pared by 3 bases and J by 7 bases, with 7 bases between. The CDR3 protein is CASSFYREQYF. DNA for the CDR3: TGTGCCAGCAGTTTCTATAGAGAGCAGTACTTC.

CDR3 region: CTSSQDRNTIYF. The CDR3 nucleotides read TGCACCAGCAGCCAAGATCGTAACACCATATATTTT. This rearrangement joins TRBV1 to TRBJ1-3. TRBV1 represents a pseudogene. The CDR3 runs 12 residues.

About this clone itself: Germline and junction disagree at one end, which may indicate a read error. V and J are TRBV28 and TRBJ2-6; 7 bases are a match to TRBD2. The CDR3 runs 17 residues. Per the germline V gene, CDR1 is MDHEN and CDR2 is SYDVKM. The CDR3 loop reads CASSLGEGQGGANGLTF. In DNA, the CDR3 is TGTGCCAGCAGTTTAGGGGAGGGGCAGGGTGGGGCCAACGGCCTGACTTTC.

This chain links TRBV2 with TRBJ2-1; no firm D call. The CDR3 is made up of 14 amino acids. Germline V gene sequence: CDR1 SNHLY, CDR2 FYNNEI. With 2 bases removed from V and 10 bases from J, the gap between germline ends came to 15 bases. As DNA, the CDR3 is TGTGCCAGCAGTGAATGGTACCGACAATTGGAGCAGTTCTTC. It encodes CASSEWYRQLEQFF. The whole variable domain, filled in from reference TRBV2 and TRBJ2-1, reads EPEVTQTPSHQVTQMGQEVILRCVPISNHLYFYWYRQILGQKVEFLVSFYNNEISEKSEIFDDQFSVERPDGSNFTLKIRSTKLEDSAMYFCASSEWYRQLEQFFGPGTRLTVL.